These T cell receptor beta chains were read from a single sample in a study of patients and donors after allogeneic stem cell transplantation. MiXCR, run by TCRdb on the RT-PCR reads, gives a single entry per CDR3 protein. The repertoire holds 25,000 or so distinct CDR3 sequences, with around 28% as singletons. What was sequenced was blood, either unsorted or a sorted T cell fraction (not recorded which). These receptors were taken from a human donor who was either an allogeneic HSCT recipient or a stem cell or donor lymphocyte infusion donor (not recorded which). It is not recorded whose cells these are; they may come from a transplant donor. The CDR3 runs from the conserved cysteine through the conserved F or W. The D gene is left open where the match is weak. The listing skips clone size in some rows; elsewhere it reads once, few, many or a size class.

D gene: TRBD1
clone size: few
V gene: TRBV5-1
J gene: TRBJ1-2
CDR3 protein: CASSWAPGTGDGYTF
CDR3 DNA: TGCGCCAGCAGCTGGGCCCCCGGGACAGGGGATGGCTACACCTTC

D gene: NA
clone size: NA
V gene: TRBV29-1
J gene: TRBJ2-4
CDR3 protein: CSVVGGGTVPLKNIQYF
CDR3 DNA: TGCAGCGTTGTCGGGGGTGGGACAGTGCCCCTCAAAAACATTCAGTACTTC

D gene: NA
clone size: NA
V gene: TRBV7-9
J gene: TRBJ2-1
CDR3 protein: CASSLGGAHRGDEQFF
CDR3 DNA: TGTGCCAGCAGCTTAGGGGGGGCCCACCGGGGCGATGAGCAGTTCTTC

D gene: NA
clone size: NA
V gene: TRBV18
J gene: TRBJ1-3
CDR3 protein: CASSPRGFGNTIYF
CDR3 DNA: TGTGCCAGCTCACCCCGTGGGTTCGGAAACACCATATATTTT

D gene: TRBD1
clone size: NA
V gene: TRBV3-1
J gene: TRBJ2-7
CDR3 protein: CASSLGQGGEQYF
CDR3 DNA: TGTGCCAGCAGCCTGGGACAGGGAGGCGAGCAGTACTTC

D gene: NA
clone size: many
V gene: TRBV7-2
J gene: TRBJ1-2
CDR3 protein: CASSPSQKGYTF
CDR3 DNA: TGTGCCAGCAGCCCATCCCAGAAAGGATACACCTTC

D gene: TRBD1
clone size: many
V gene: TRBV12-3/TRBV12-4
J gene: TRBJ1-6
CDR3 protein: CASSFGGGQGRSPLHF
CDR3 DNA: TGTGCCAGCAGTTTCGGGGGGGGACAGGGAAGATCACCCCTCCACTTT

D gene: NA
clone size: NA
V gene: TRBV10-3
J gene: TRBJ2-3
CDR3 protein: CAIQSGGTDTQYF
CDR3 DNA: TGTGCCATCCAAAGCGGAGGCACAGATACGCAGTATTTT

D gene: NA
clone size: few
V gene: TRBV7-9
J gene: TRBJ1-4
CDR3 protein: CASSSRPRGKLFF
CDR3 DNA: TGTGCCAGCAGCTCCAGGCCCCGGGGAAAACTGTTTTTT

D gene: NA
clone size: NA
V gene: TRBV3-1
J gene: TRBJ1-2
CDR3 protein: CASSHSANYGYTF
CDR3 DNA: TGTGCCAGCAGCCACTCAGCTAACTATGGCTACACCTTC

D gene: TRBD1
clone size: many
V gene: TRBV10-3
J gene: TRBJ1-1
CDR3 protein: CAISYRGQATEAFF
CDR3 DNA: TGTGCCATCAGCTACAGGGGGCAAGCGACTGAAGCTTTCTTT

D gene: NA
clone size: NA
V gene: TRBV15
J gene: TRBJ2-5
CDR3 protein: CATSRIKETQYF
CDR3 DNA: TGTGCCACCAGCAGAATAAAAGAGACCCAGTACTTC

D gene: TRBD1
clone size: NA
V gene: TRBV18
J gene: TRBJ2-1
CDR3 protein: CASSRRQGGDYNEQFF
CDR3 DNA: TGTGCCAGCTCGCGCCGACAGGGGGGAGACTACAATGAGCAGTTCTTC

D gene: TRBD1
clone size: few
V gene: TRBV4-2
J gene: TRBJ1-4
CDR3 protein: CASSQRGQGQEKLFF
CDR3 DNA: TGTGCCAGCAGCCAACGGGGACAGGGGCAGGAAAAACTGTTTTTT

D gene: TRBD1
clone size: NA
V gene: TRBV9
J gene: TRBJ2-7
CDR3 protein: CASSVAVGTDYEQYF
CDR3 DNA: TGTGCCAGCAGCGTAGCTGTCGGGACAGATTACGAGCAGTACTTC

D gene: NA
clone size: few
V gene: TRBV11-2
J gene: TRBJ1-5
CDR3 protein: CASSLGLGNQPQHF
CDR3 DNA: TGTGCCAGCAGCTTAGGGTTAGGGAATCAGCCCCAGCATTTT

D gene: NA
clone size: few
V gene: TRBV5-1
J gene: TRBJ2-7
CDR3 protein: CASSPRDIAYEQYF
CDR3 DNA: TGCGCCAGCAGCCCCCGGGATATAGCCTACGAGCAGTACTTC

D gene: NA
clone size: many
V gene: TRBV7-2
J gene: TRBJ1-1
CDR3 protein: CASSLGPFMNTEAFF
CDR3 DNA: TGTGCCAGCAGCTTGGGACCGTTCATGAACACTGAAGCTTTCTTT

D gene: NA
clone size: few
V gene: TRBV28
J gene: TRBJ1-1
CDR3 protein: CASLNTKYGLNTEAFF
CDR3 DNA: TGTGCCAGCTTGAATACGAAGTATGGCTTGAACACTGAAGCTTTCTTT

D gene: NA
clone size: NA
V gene: TRBV4-3
J gene: TRBJ1-4
CDR3 protein: CASSQVSLTGFNEKLFF
CDR3 DNA: TGCGCCAGCAGCCAAGTATCACTTACTGGATTCAATGAAAAACTGTTTTTT

D gene: NA
clone size: many
V gene: TRBV6-5
J gene: TRBJ1-4
CDR3 protein: CASSRQFSKEKLFF
CDR3 DNA: TGTGCCAGCAGTCGACAGTTCTCTAAGGAAAAACTGTTTTTT

D gene: NA
clone size: NA
V gene: TRBV12-3/TRBV12-4
J gene: TRBJ1-1
CDR3 protein: CASSPGRRGTEAFF
CDR3 DNA: TGTGCCAGCAGCCCCGGAAGACGGGGCACTGAAGCTTTCTTT

D gene: NA
clone size: NA
V gene: TRBV7-9
J gene: TRBJ1-1
CDR3 protein: CASTLGLNTEAFF
CDR3 DNA: TGTGCCAGCACCCTGGGCCTGAACACTGAAGCTTTCTTT

D gene: TRBD1
clone size: few
V gene: TRBV25-1
J gene: TRBJ1-2
CDR3 protein: CASSPPLDRGAWGYTF
CDR3 DNA: TGTGCCAGCAGTCCCCCTCTCGACAGGGGGGCTTGGGGCTACACCTTC

D gene: NA
clone size: many
V gene: TRBV9
J gene: TRBJ1-1
CDR3 protein: CASSVDGMNTEAFF
CDR3 DNA: TGTGCCAGCAGCGTAGATGGCATGAACACTGAAGCTTTCTTT

D gene: TRBD1
clone size: NA
V gene: TRBV7-2
J gene: TRBJ1-5
CDR3 protein: CASSQGGNQPQHF
CDR3 DNA: TGTGCCAGCAGCCAGGGGGGGAATCAGCCCCAGCATTTT

D gene: NA
clone size: NA
V gene: TRBV24-1
J gene: TRBJ2-1
CDR3 protein: CATSGGAGSDNEQFF
CDR3 DNA: TGTGCCACCAGTGGTGGGGCAGGGTCAGACAATGAGCAGTTCTTC

D gene: TRBD1
clone size: few
V gene: TRBV7-9
J gene: TRBJ1-6
CDR3 protein: CASSWGQGYNSPLHF
CDR3 DNA: TGTGCCAGCAGCTGGGGACAGGGTTATAATTCACCCCTCCACTTT

D gene: NA
clone size: NA
V gene: TRBV20-1
J gene: TRBJ2-1
CDR3 protein: CSARESSYNEQFF
CDR3 DNA: TGCAGTGCTAGAGAGAGTTCCTACAATGAGCAGTTCTTC